A single sample gave rise to the 25 T cell receptor beta chains below, sequenced in a study of control samples from healthy donors and cancer patients. TCRdb keeps only in-frame clones here, not all; method: immunoSEQ multiplex PCR. The repertoire holds roughly 120,000 clones, with around 89% as singletons. What was sequenced was blood. The receptors shown here come from a man aged 50-60 years in good health.

This clone came up many times. The rearrangement joins TRBV6-6 to TRBJ1-6; TRBD1 might be the D (6 bases). Germline loops: CDR1 MNHNY, CDR2 SVGAGI (reference sequence). The V and J ends lost 5 bases and 6 bases respectively, with 8 bases between them. This CDR3 region has 13 residues. CDR3 sequence reads: CASSPDSNSPLHF. The CDR3 DNA reads TGTGCCAGCAGTCCGGACAGTAATTCACCCCTCCACTTT.

The chain combines TRBV27 with TRBJ2-7; TRBD1 aligns across 7 bases. In germline, CDR1 is MNHEY, CDR2 SMNVEV (reference sequence). The junction had 20 bases not matched to a gene; V was cut back by 5 bases and J by 4 bases. CDR3 size: 18 residues. CDR3: CASSLVATGSETPYEQYF. The CDR3 nucleotides read TGTGCCAGCAGTCTCGTCGCGACAGGGTCTGAAACCCCGTACGAGCAGTACTTC.

This clone was counted a few times. The chain combines TRBV7-7 with TRBJ2-1; perhaps TRBD1 as D (6 bases). The V and J ends lost 0 bases and 12 bases respectively, with 12 bases between them. The length of the CDR3 is 13 residues. The V gene's germline CDR1 is SSHAT and CDR2 FNYEAQ (reference sequence). The CDR3 coding sequence is TGTGCCAGCAGCTTAGCCCCCCAGGGGAGGCAGTTCTTC. Protein product: CASSLAPQGRQFF. The variable domain in full, completed from reference TRBV7-7 and TRBJ2-1, reads GAGVSQSPRYKVTKRGQDVTLRCDPISSHATLYWYQQALGQGPEFLTYFNYEAQPDKSGLPSDRFSAERPEGSISTLTIQRTEQRDSAMYRCASSLAPQGRQFFGPGTRLTVL.

The CDR3 sequence is CASSLNVYTAYEQYF. CDR3 sequence (DNA): TGTGCCAGCAGTTTGAATGTGTATACCGCCTACGAGCAGTACTTC. This sequence joins TRBV27 and TRBJ2-7; no reliable D call. This CDR3 comprises 15 residues. Germline loops: CDR1 MNHEY, CDR2 SMNVEV (reference sequence). V was shortened by 3 bases and J by 2 bases, with 14 bases between the two germline ends.

For this clone: This sample includes further DNA sequences coding for the same CDR3. This chain uses TRBV6-5 with TRBJ1-2; TRBD1 matches at 8 bases. V gave up 6 bases and J gave up 8 bases; unmatched junction bases: 8. CDR1 is MNHEY, CDR2 SVGAGI, per germline. The CDR3 has 13 residues. For the CDR3, the DNA is TGTGCCAGCAGCTGGACAGGGTATGAAGGCTACACCTTC. It codes for CASSWTGYEGYTF.

The chain employs TRBV4-3 and TRBJ2-7, with TRBD1 as a possible D gene (6 bases). CDR3 length: 13 amino acids. The germline V gene has CDR1 LGHNA and CDR2 YSLEER. V was pared by 4 bases and J by 4 bases, with 11 bases between. The CDR3 loop reads CASSRGHSYEQYF. The DNA for the CDR3 is TGCGCCAGCAGCCGGGGACATTCTTACGAGCAGTACTTC.

The chain combines TRBV4-2 with TRBJ2-4, with TRBD1 identical over 10 bases. Germline V lookup: CDR1 LGHNA, CDR2 YNFKEQ. Losses at the gene ends were 1 base for V and 8 bases for J; bases not matched to a gene: 8. The CDR3 length is 16 residues. The chain's CDR3 is CASSQGVGTGEDIQYF. The CDR3 coding sequence is TGTGCCAGCAGCCAAGGAGTGGGGACAGGGGAGGACATTCAGTACTTC.

This rearrangement joins TRBV7-2 to TRBJ2-7, with 7 nucleotides matching TRBD1. CDR3 size: 12 residues. The germline V gene encodes CDR1 SGHTA and CDR2 FQGNSA. The V segment lost 5 bases and the J segment 9 bases; nucleotides outside the gene matches: 7. The CDR3 coding sequence is TGTGCCAGCAGCGTAACAGGGGTTGCGCAGTACTTC. Translating gives CASSVTGVAQYF.

This chain joins TRBV4-2 and TRBJ2-2, with D tentatively TRBD1 (6 bases). CDR1 and CDR2 from the germline V gene are LGHNA and YNFKEQ. The CDR3 runs to 16 residues. Trimming cost V 3 bases and J 5 bases, with 16 bases left between them. CDR3: CASSQGNRDRTGELFF. In nucleotides, the CDR3 is TGTGCCAGCAGCCAGGGGAACAGGGATAGGACCGGGGAGCTGTTTTTT.

This chain uses TRBV3-1 (or the pseudogene TRBV3-2) with TRBJ2-3, with 10 bases fitting TRBD2. The CDR3 covers 15 residues. The germline V gene encodes CDR1 LGHDT and CDR2 YNNKEL (reference sequence). V lost 6 bases to trimming and J lost 5 bases; unmatched junction nucleotides: 8. CDR3 region: CASSSGLAFGDTQYF. Written as DNA, the CDR3 is TGTGCCAGCAGTTCGGGACTAGCGTTCGGAGATACGCAGTATTTT.

The genes are TRBV3-1 (or the pseudogene TRBV3-2) and TRBJ1-1, with a weak D call TRBD1 (6 bases). Trimming removed 7 bases from V and 1 base from J, with 10 bases in between. Germline CDR1 is LGHDT and CDR2 is YNNKEL (reference sequence). The CDR3 runs to 13 residues. CDR3 residues: CASKLQGNTEAFF. The CDR3 nucleotides read TGTGCCAGCAAATTACAGGGGAACACTGAAGCTTTCTTT.

This chain joins TRBV6-6 and TRBJ2-3; 11 positions agree with TRBD1. The length of the CDR3 is 23 residues. Per germline, CDR1 MNHNY and CDR2 SVGAGI (reference sequence). V lost 5 bases and J lost 2; bases outside the gene matches: 27. The CDR3 loop reads CASSRGSLKVGRDRGFNTDTQYF. In nucleotides, the CDR3 is TGTGCCAGCAGTCGGGGTAGTCTTAAGGTGGGTCGGGACAGGGGGTTTAACACAGATACGCAGTATTTT.

V and J are TRBV30 and TRBJ2-7; D is uncertain. The germline V gene has CDR1 GTSNPN and CDR2 SVGIG (reference sequence). The CDR3 has 12 amino acids. Trimming left V 0 bases short and J 5 bases short, with 8 bases between. The CDR3 DNA reads as TGTGCCTGGAGTGTAGGAAGGCACGAGCAGTACTTC. Translated: CAWSVGRHEQYF.

The chain is built from TRBV18 and TRBJ2-7, with D unclear. V was cut by 3 bases and J by 5 bases, with 14 bases left in between. The CDR3 is 14 residues long. The germline V gene encodes CDR1 KGHSH and CDR2 LQKENI. DNA for the CDR3: TGTGCCAGCTCACCGGAAGTGGGCCCCAACGAGCAGTACTTC. Protein: CASSPEVGPNEQYF.

This sequence joins TRBV10-3 and TRBJ2-5, with 11 bases aligning to TRBD2. V lost 5 bases and J lost 1; bases outside the gene matches: 3. CDR3 length: 15 residues. Germline values: CDR1 ENHRY, CDR2 SYGVKD. CDR3: CAISTLAGGQETQYF. The CDR3 DNA sequence: TGTGCCATCAGTACGCTAGCGGGGGGCCAAGAGACCCAGTACTTC.

This chain links TRBV18 with TRBJ1-2; 8 nucleotides align to TRBD1. The J segment lost 5 bases and the V segment lost 4 bases, leaving 12 bases of the junction unmatched. The CDR3 covers 16 residues. The V gene's germline CDR1 is KGHSH and CDR2 LQKENI. The CDR3 loop reads CASSLHRGWKTYGYTF. The CDR3 region has the DNA TGTGCCAGCTCACTACACAGGGGGTGGAAGACTTATGGCTACACCTTC.

The rearrangement joins TRBV7-6 to TRBJ2-1, with D uncertain. Between the trimmed V and J ends, which lost 2 bases and 4 bases, there was a span of 6 bases. The CDR3 length is 13 residues. Per germline, CDR1 SGHVS and CDR2 FNYEAQ. CDR3 DNA: TGTGCCAGCAGCTTATCTCCGTACAATGAGCAGTTCTTC. Translation gives CASSLSPYNEQFF.

V usage is TRBV11-3 and J usage is TRBJ2-1; D perhaps matches TRBD1 (6 bases). The germline gives CDR1 SGHNT, CDR2 YENEEA. The germline V and J ends were trimmed by 2 bases and 7 bases, with 12 bases remaining between them. CDR3 size: 14 residues. CDR3 residues: CASSLSQGTNEQFF. The CDR3 nucleotides read TGTGCCAGCAGCTTAAGTCAGGGGACAAATGAGCAGTTCTTC.

CDR3 protein: CASSIGRVAKPEAFF. In DNA, the CDR3 is TGTGCCAGTAGTATTGGGAGGGTTGCTAAGCCTGAAGCTTTCTTT. This chain uses TRBV19 with TRBJ1-1; no firm D call. V lost 3 bases to trimming and J lost 6 bases, with 17 bases between them. This CDR3 is 15 amino acids long. The germline CDR1 and CDR2 sequences are LNHDA and SQIVND (reference sequence). Using reference TRBV19 and TRBJ1-1 for the parts outside the CDR3, the full variable domain is DGGITQSPKYLFRKEGQNVTLSCEQNLNHDAMYWYRQDPGQGLRLIYYSQIVNDFQKGDIAEGYSVSREKKESFPLTVTSAQKNPTAFYLCASSIGRVAKPEAFFGQGTRLTVV.

The chain combines TRBV6-5 with TRBJ2-3, with D unclear. This CDR3 is built from 14 residues. With 6 bases removed from V and 7 bases from J, the gap between germline ends came to 17 bases. Per the germline V gene, CDR1 is MNHEY and CDR2 is SVGAGI. This CDR3 reads CASSSSGPVYTQYF. CDR3 nucleotides: TGTGCCAGCAGCTCCTCGGGCCCCGTTTATACGCAGTATTTT.

The CDR3 DNA follows: TGTGCCAGCAGTAAACAGGGGCCCGGGGAGCTGTTTTTT. It yields the protein CASSKQGPGELFF. This rearrangement joins TRBV6-6 to TRBJ2-2, with TRBD1 matching 7 bases. CDR1 and CDR2 from the germline V gene are MNHNY and SVGAGI (reference sequence). V lost 5 bases and J lost 6; bases outside the gene matches: 3. CDR3 length equals 13 residues.

This clone was seen more than once but under ten times. The chain is built from TRBV5-6 and TRBJ1-5, with D unresolved. The V gene lost 0 bases and the J gene lost 7 bases, with 17 bases spanning the gap. CDR1 is SGHDT and CDR2 is YYEEEE in the germline V gene. The CDR3 is 16 residues long. The CDR3 DNA reads TGTGCCAGCAGCTTGGCCGGCTGGGGTGGAGGACAGCCCCAGCATTTT. This codes for CASSLAGWGGGQPQHF.

This sequence joins TRBV18 and TRBJ2-3, with 9 bases that match TRBD1. After removal of 0 bases from V and 3 bases from J, the junction contained 4 bases not matched to a gene. This CDR3 is 16 amino acids long. The germline V gene has CDR1 KGHSH and CDR2 LQKENI. The CDR3 bases are TGTGCCAGCTCACCACCGTCGGGACAGGGTACAGATACGCAGTATTTT. This gives the protein CASSPPSGQGTDTQYF. The full variable domain, rest sourced from reference TRBV18 and TRBJ2-3, is NAGVMQNPRHLVRRRGQEARLRCSPMKGHSHVYWYRQLPEEGLKFMVYLQKENIIDESGMPKERFSAEFPKEGPSILRIQQVVRGDSAAYFCASSPPSGQGTDTQYFGPGTRLTVL.

A single count supports this clone. This chain connects TRBV19 to TRBJ2-7, with a weak D call TRBD1 (5 bases). CDR3 length: 14 amino acids. CDR1 and CDR2 from the germline V gene are LNHDA and SQIVND (reference sequence). Trimming took off 3 bases at V and 0 bases at J, with 9 bases between the two ends. Here the CDR3 DNA reads TGTGCCAGTAGTATTGCGGACACCTCCTACGAGCAGTACTTC. This encodes CASSIADTSYEQYF.

The rearrangement links TRBV5-4 to TRBJ1-1; 7 positions match TRBD1. J lost 6 bases, V lost 4 bases, and 9 bases had no gene match. Germline CDR1 SGHNT, CDR2 YYREEE (reference sequence). This CDR3 region has 14 residues. CDR3 DNA: TGTGCCAGCAGCACTATTACAGGGGTGTCTGAAGCTTTCTTT. Translating it yields CASSTITGVSEAFF.